The rows below give T cell receptor beta chains drawn from one sample of a study of shared clonotypes between healthy human individuals. Data came from immunoSEQ multiplex PCR; TCRdb stores just in-frame clones and leaves some out. The data hold about 2 million clones, with 85% to 95% observed a single time. The sequencing input was naive CD4+ T cells sorted from blood. The receptors stem from a man between 18 and 35 years old in good health. The CDR3 runs from the conserved cysteine through the conserved F or W. Each record gives: CDR3 length, clone size, J gene, D gene, V gene, CDR3 protein, CDR3 DNA. A D gene is named only where the DNA matches it firmly. Clone size is shown for a subset of rows, as once, few, many or a class of expanded clone.

len: 16; abundance: .; j_gene: TRBJ2-5; d_gene: .; v_gene: TRBV13; CDR3aa: CASSSPTRNGDVTQYF; CDR3nt: TGTGCCAGCAGCTCCCCGACCCGCAACGGGGATGTGACCCAGTACTTC
len: 16; abundance: .; j_gene: TRBJ1-6; d_gene: .; v_gene: TRBV5-1; CDR3aa: CASSLGHSQDHSPLHF; CDR3nt: TGCGCCAGCAGCTTGGGTCACTCTCAGGACCACTCACCCCTCCACTTT
len: 12; abundance: .; j_gene: TRBJ1-1; d_gene: TRBD1; v_gene: TRBV7-8; CDR3aa: CASSSTGGLAFF; CDR3nt: TGTGCCAGCAGCTCCACAGGGGGCCTGGCTTTCTTT
len: 15; abundance: .; j_gene: TRBJ2-2; d_gene: TRBD1; v_gene: TRBV6-5; CDR3aa: CASRPTGGPTGELFF; CDR3nt: TGTGCCAGCAGGCCCACAGGGGGCCCCACCGGGGAGCTGTTTTTT
len: 18; abundance: .; j_gene: TRBJ2-7; d_gene: TRBD2; v_gene: TRBV6-1; CDR3aa: CASSELRTSGGFGYEQYF; CDR3nt: TGTGCCAGCAGTGAACTTCGGACTAGCGGGGGCTTCGGGTACGAGCAGTACTTC
len: 17; abundance: .; j_gene: TRBJ2-1; d_gene: .; v_gene: TRBV27; CDR3aa: CASSLPPGGSFLNEQFF; CDR3nt: TGTGCCAGCAGTTTACCCCCCGGGGGTAGTTTTTTGAATGAGCAGTTCTTC
len: 12; abundance: .; j_gene: TRBJ1-5; d_gene: TRBD1; v_gene: TRBV6-6; CDR3aa: CASSRGTQPQHF; CDR3nt: TGTGCCAGCAGCAGGGGGACTCAGCCCCAGCATTTT
len: 11; abundance: .; j_gene: TRBJ2-5; d_gene: TRBD1; v_gene: TRBV20-1; CDR3aa: CRPGQQETQYF; CDR3nt: TGCAGGCCGGGACAGCAAGAGACCCAGTACTTC
len: 11; abundance: once; j_gene: TRBJ2-3; d_gene: .; v_gene: TRBV30; CDR3aa: CAWSSADTQYF; CDR3nt: TGTGCCTGGAGCTCGGCAGATACGCAGTATTTT
len: 15; abundance: .; j_gene: TRBJ1-4; d_gene: TRBD1; v_gene: TRBV4-2; CDR3aa: CASSLPGTGYEKLFF; CDR3nt: TGTGCCAGCAGCCTTCCAGGGACAGGGTACGAAAAACTGTTTTTT
len: 13; abundance: .; j_gene: TRBJ1-1; d_gene: .; v_gene: TRBV25-1; CDR3aa: CASSEYGRAEAFF; CDR3nt: TGTGCCAGCAGTGAATACGGGCGCGCTGAAGCTTTCTTT
len: 13; abundance: .; j_gene: TRBJ2-1; d_gene: .; v_gene: TRBV10-1; CDR3aa: CASRSQAEGEQFF; CDR3nt: TGCGCCAGCAGGTCACAGGCGGAGGGTGAGCAGTTCTTC
len: 19; abundance: once; j_gene: TRBJ2-7; d_gene: TRBD1; v_gene: TRBV7-9; CDR3aa: CASSRGKDRGPSNVYEQYF; CDR3nt: TGTGCCAGCAGCCGCGGTAAGGACAGGGGGCCTTCCAACGTCTACGAGCAGTACTTC
len: 17; abundance: many; j_gene: TRBJ2-7; d_gene: TRBD2; v_gene: TRBV4-3; CDR3aa: CASSQGSSGMGRNEQYF; CDR3nt: TGCGCCAGCAGCCAAGGTAGTAGCGGGATGGGTAGGAACGAGCAGTACTTC
len: 12; abundance: .; j_gene: TRBJ2-5; d_gene: .; v_gene: TRBV4-3; CDR3aa: CASSSGGGTQYF; CDR3nt: TGCGCCAGCAGCTCAGGGGGGGGGACCCAGTACTTC
len: 14; abundance: once; j_gene: TRBJ1-2; d_gene: TRBD1; v_gene: TRBV5-1; CDR3aa: CASSIPQGADGYTF; CDR3nt: TGCGCCAGCAGCATTCCACAGGGGGCGGACGGCTACACCTTC
len: 18; abundance: .; j_gene: TRBJ2-3; d_gene: TRBD2; v_gene: TRBV5-1; CDR3aa: CASSRLPGLAGVTDTQYF; CDR3nt: TGCGCCAGCAGCCGCCTACCGGGACTAGCGGGGGTCACAGATACGCAGTATTTT
len: 12; abundance: .; j_gene: TRBJ2-7; d_gene: .; v_gene: TRBV6-6; CDR3aa: CASSYRVVEQYF; CDR3nt: TGTGCCAGCAGTTACAGGGTTGTCGAGCAGTACTTC
len: 17; abundance: .; j_gene: TRBJ2-2; d_gene: TRBD1; v_gene: TRBV5-1; CDR3aa: CASSLTGQATNTGELFF; CDR3nt: TGCGCCAGCAGCTTGACGGGACAGGCTACGAACACCGGGGAGCTGTTTTTT
len: 14; abundance: .; j_gene: TRBJ1-1; d_gene: .; v_gene: TRBV27; CDR3aa: CASSFLQPNTEAFF; CDR3nt: TGTGCCAGCAGTTTCTTACAGCCGAACACTGAAGCTTTCTTT
len: 14; abundance: .; j_gene: TRBJ2-7; d_gene: TRBD1; v_gene: TRBV5-6; CDR3aa: CASSARTGTYEQYF; CDR3nt: TGTGCCAGCAGCGCCCGGACAGGGACCTACGAGCAGTACTTC
len: 15; abundance: once; j_gene: TRBJ1-4; d_gene: .; v_gene: TRBV7-9; CDR3aa: CASSFPGTLNEKLFF; CDR3nt: TGTGCCAGCAGCTTTCCCGGGACACTTAATGAAAAACTGTTTTTT
len: 15; abundance: .; j_gene: TRBJ1-6; d_gene: TRBD1; v_gene: TRBV7-2; CDR3aa: CASSLAQGTNSPLHF; CDR3nt: TGTGCCAGCAGCTTAGCACAGGGGACGAATTCACCCCTCCACTTT
len: 15; abundance: .; j_gene: TRBJ2-1; d_gene: TRBD2; v_gene: TRBV9; CDR3aa: CASSPQSGGAVEQFF; CDR3nt: TGTGCCAGCAGCCCGCAAAGCGGGGGGGCAGTTGAGCAGTTCTTC
len: 13; abundance: .; j_gene: TRBJ1-1; d_gene: .; v_gene: TRBV28; CDR3aa: CASSLGRSIEAFF; CDR3nt: TGTGCCAGCAGTTTAGGGCGCAGCATTGAAGCTTTCTTT
len: 14; abundance: once; j_gene: TRBJ2-2; d_gene: .; v_gene: TRBV2; CDR3aa: CASKAMLGTGELFF; CDR3nt: TGTGCCAGCAAGGCCATGCTGGGCACCGGGGAGCTGTTTTTT
len: 12; abundance: .; j_gene: TRBJ2-7; d_gene: .; v_gene: TRBV30; CDR3aa: CAWSNRVYEQYF; CDR3nt: TGTGCCTGGAGCAACAGGGTGTACGAGCAGTACTTC
len: 14; abundance: .; j_gene: TRBJ2-2; d_gene: .; v_gene: TRBV7-9; CDR3aa: CASSHPANTGELFF; CDR3nt: TGTGCCAGCAGCCATCCCGCGAACACCGGGGAGCTGTTTTTT
len: 14; abundance: .; j_gene: TRBJ1-1; d_gene: .; v_gene: TRBV5-4; CDR3aa: CASSREWENTEAFF; CDR3nt: TGTGCCAGCAGCCGAGAGTGGGAGAACACTGAAGCTTTCTTT
len: 11; abundance: .; j_gene: TRBJ1-2; d_gene: .; v_gene: TRBV2; CDR3aa: CASSWLYGYTF; CDR3nt: TGTGCCAGCAGTTGGCTCTATGGCTACACCTTC
len: 16; abundance: .; j_gene: TRBJ1-5; d_gene: TRBD1; v_gene: TRBV7-2; CDR3aa: CASSSQGTGEGQPQHF; CDR3nt: TGTGCCAGCAGCTCCCAAGGGACAGGGGAAGGTCAGCCCCAGCATTTT
len: 15; abundance: .; j_gene: TRBJ1-5; d_gene: TRBD1; v_gene: TRBV7-9; CDR3aa: CASMRSQGENQPQHF; CDR3nt: TGTGCCAGCATGCGTTCCCAGGGGGAAAATCAGCCCCAGCATTTT
len: 14; abundance: .; j_gene: TRBJ1-4; d_gene: .; v_gene: TRBV29-1; CDR3aa: CSVEVLGVKEKLFF; CDR3nt: TGCAGCGTTGAAGTCCTGGGGGTGAAGGAAAAACTGTTTTTT
len: 15; abundance: .; j_gene: TRBJ2-7; d_gene: TRBD1; v_gene: TRBV28; CDR3aa: CASSPGDRGSYEQYF; CDR3nt: TGTGCCAGCAGCCCGGGGGACAGGGGCTCCTACGAGCAGTACTTC
len: 12; abundance: .; j_gene: TRBJ2-3; d_gene: .; v_gene: TRBV6-6; CDR3aa: CASMGAGNTQYF; CDR3nt: TGTGCCAGCATGGGGGCGGGAAATACGCAGTATTTT